This T cell receptor (beta chain) was observed in a study of CD8 T cells in ankylosing spondylitis. The study's findings and limits: Disease-associated clones were CD8+ and fairly uncommon in peripheral blood. Within ankylosing spondylitis blood, a TCR beta motif made up of eight or nine highly homologous variants appeared to be characteristic.

As the method for making TCR beta libraries, quantitative 5'-RACE with molecular barcodes was used. TCRdb reanalysed the 5' RACE reads using MiXCR and keeps one entry per CDR3 protein. The profile shows about 840,000 distinct CDR3 sequences, roughly 12% of them singletons. Details on this clonotype: Its target is unknown.

This sequence was found in a male donor with ankylosing spondylitis. Input material: blood, either unsorted or a sorted T cell fraction (not recorded which).

In DNA form, the CDR3 reads TGCAGTGCTGCGCCGGGACAGGGTTTCGCTGAAGCTTTCTTT. This encodes CSAAPGQGFAEAFF. The chain employs TRBV20-1 and TRBJ1-1, with 9 nucleotides matching TRBD1. In germline, CDR1 is DFQATT, CDR2 SNEGSKA (reference sequence). V gave up 5 bases and J gave up 6 bases; unmatched junction bases: 10. The CDR3 has 14 amino acids.